This TCR beta chain was identified in a study of blood T cell repertoires in COVID-19. In the study overall: Both acute and convalescent COVID-19 samples were obtained from the United States, Italy and Spain. PBMCs, B-cell-depleted T cells, or T cells provided the cDNA or gDNA that made up the material.

While infection was still active, Seattle patients were enrolled and then followed longitudinally. Germline lookup yields CDR1 SGHAT and CDR2 FQNNGV. V was pared by 6 bases and J by 1 base, with 4 bases of the junction left unmatched. The CDR3 is 15 residues long. In the original workflow: Reference gene primer amplification gave estimated nucleated cell counts. Profiled with immunoSEQ multiplex PCR; TCRdb holds only in-frame clones, not every one. V, J and clone size are taken as reported in that table, and D and trimming were inferred from the DNA itself. The data contain approximately 100,000 clones, roughly 90% of them singletons.

Input material: peripheral blood. This TCR was sampled from a human donor with COVID-19, enrolled during active disease. The donor label of this sample is uncertain. This rearrangement joins TRBV11-2 to TRBJ2-1; TRBD1 matches at 9 bases. The CDR3: CASRLGTGSYNEQFF. In DNA form, the CDR3 reads TGTGCCAGCAGGTTGGGGACAGGGTCCTACAATGAGCAGTTCTTC.